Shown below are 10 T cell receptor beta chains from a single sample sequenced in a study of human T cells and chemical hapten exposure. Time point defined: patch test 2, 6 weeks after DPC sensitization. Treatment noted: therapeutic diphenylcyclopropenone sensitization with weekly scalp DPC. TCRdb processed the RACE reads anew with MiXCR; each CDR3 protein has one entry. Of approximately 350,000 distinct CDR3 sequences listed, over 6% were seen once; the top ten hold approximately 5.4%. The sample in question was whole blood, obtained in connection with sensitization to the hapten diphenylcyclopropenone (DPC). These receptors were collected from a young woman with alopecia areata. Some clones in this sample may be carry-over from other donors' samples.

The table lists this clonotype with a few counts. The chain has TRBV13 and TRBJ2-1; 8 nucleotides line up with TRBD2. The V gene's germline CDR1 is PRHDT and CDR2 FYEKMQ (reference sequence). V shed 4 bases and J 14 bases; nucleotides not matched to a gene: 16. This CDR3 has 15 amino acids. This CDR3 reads CASSSFKGLDLSEFF. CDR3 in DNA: TGTGCCAGCAGCTCGTTTAAGGGACTAGATCTCTCGGAGTTCTTC.

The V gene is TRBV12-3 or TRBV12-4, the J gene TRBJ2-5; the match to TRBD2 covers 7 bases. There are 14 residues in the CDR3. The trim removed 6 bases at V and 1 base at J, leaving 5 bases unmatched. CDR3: CASRTAGVQETQYF. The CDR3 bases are TGTGCCAGCAGGACTGCGGGGGTCCAAGAGACCCAGTACTTC.

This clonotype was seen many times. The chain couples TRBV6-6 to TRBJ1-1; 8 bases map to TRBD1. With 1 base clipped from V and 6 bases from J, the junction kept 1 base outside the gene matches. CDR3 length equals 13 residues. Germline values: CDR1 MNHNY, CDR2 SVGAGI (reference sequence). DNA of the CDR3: TGTGCCAGCAGTTACTTGACAGGGGCTGAAGCTTTCTTT. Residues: CASSYLTGAEAFF.

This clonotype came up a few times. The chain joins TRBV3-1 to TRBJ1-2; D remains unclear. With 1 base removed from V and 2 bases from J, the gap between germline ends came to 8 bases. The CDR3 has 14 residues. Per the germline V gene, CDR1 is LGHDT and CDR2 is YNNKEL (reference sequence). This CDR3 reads CASSQVPENYGYTF. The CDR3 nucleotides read TGTGCCAGCAGCCAAGTACCTGAAAACTATGGCTACACCTTC. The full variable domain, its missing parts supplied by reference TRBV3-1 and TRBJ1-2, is DTAVSQTPKYLVTQMGNDKSIKCEQNLGHDTMYWYKQDSKKFLKIMFSYNNKELIINETVPNRFSPKSPDKAHLNLHINSLELGDSAVYFCASSQVPENYGYTFGSGTRLTVV.

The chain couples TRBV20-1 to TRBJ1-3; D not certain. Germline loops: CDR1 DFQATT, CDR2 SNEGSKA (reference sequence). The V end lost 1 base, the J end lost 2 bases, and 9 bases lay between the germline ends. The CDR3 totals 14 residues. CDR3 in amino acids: CSARVPGAGNTIYF. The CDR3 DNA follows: TGCAGTGCTAGAGTCCCAGGAGCTGGAAACACCATATATTTT.

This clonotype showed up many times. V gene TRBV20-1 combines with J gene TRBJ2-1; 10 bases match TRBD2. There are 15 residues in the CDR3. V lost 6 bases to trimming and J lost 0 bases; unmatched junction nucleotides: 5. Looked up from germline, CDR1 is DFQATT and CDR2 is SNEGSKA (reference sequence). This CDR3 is CSAWTSGSSYNEQFF. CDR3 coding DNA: TGCAGTGCATGGACTAGCGGCAGCTCCTACAATGAGCAGTTCTTC.

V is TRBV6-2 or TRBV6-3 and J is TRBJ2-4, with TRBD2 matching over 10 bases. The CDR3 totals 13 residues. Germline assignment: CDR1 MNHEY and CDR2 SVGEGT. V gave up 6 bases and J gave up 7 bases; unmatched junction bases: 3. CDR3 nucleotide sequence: TGTGCCAGCAGAAAAGCGGGGGGGAACATTCAGTACTTC. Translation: CASRKAGGNIQYF.

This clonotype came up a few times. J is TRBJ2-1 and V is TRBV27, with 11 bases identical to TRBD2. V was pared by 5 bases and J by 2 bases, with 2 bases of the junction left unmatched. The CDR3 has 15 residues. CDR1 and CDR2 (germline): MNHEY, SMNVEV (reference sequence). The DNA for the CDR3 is TGTGCCAGCAGTGTTAGCGGGGGGGCCTACAATGAGCAGTTCTTC. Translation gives CASSVSGGAYNEQFF.

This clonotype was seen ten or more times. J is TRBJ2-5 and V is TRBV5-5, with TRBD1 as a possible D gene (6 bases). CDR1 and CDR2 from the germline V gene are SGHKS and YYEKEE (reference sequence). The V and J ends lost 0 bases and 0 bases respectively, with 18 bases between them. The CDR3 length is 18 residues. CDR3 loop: CASSLGITGQLNQETQYF. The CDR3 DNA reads TGTGCCAGCAGCTTGGGAATCACAGGACAGTTAAACCAAGAGACCCAGTACTTC.

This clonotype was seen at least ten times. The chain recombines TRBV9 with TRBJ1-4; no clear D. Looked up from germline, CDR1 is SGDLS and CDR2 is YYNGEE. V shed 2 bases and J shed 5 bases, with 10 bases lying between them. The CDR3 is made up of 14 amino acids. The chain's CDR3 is CASSVTDWNEKLFF. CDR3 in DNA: TGTGCCAGCAGCGTTACCGACTGGAATGAAAAACTGTTTTTT.